The text below deals with one T cell receptor beta chain. Its matching antigen is unknown. The data derive from a study of shared clonotypes between healthy human individuals. Study-wide findings and caveats: Compared with clonotypes that all four donors shared, non-shared clonotypes had lower generation probabilities. Clonotype sharing among donors likely depends on sequencing depth.

The CDR3 is 14 amino acids. Germline V gene sequence: CDR1 MDHEN, CDR2 SYDVKM. Trimming took off 5 bases at V and 9 bases at J, with 14 bases between the two ends. The assay was run at deep level. The authors' processing: As immunoSEQ supplied junction-only sequences (without quality scores), filtering differed. Repertoires were generated with immunoSEQ multiplex PCR, while TCRdb's copy carries only in-frame clones and drops some. The V and J calls and clone size were taken over from that table, and D and trimming were inferred from the DNA. Counted here are 2.3 million or so clones, 85% to 95% occurring once; the ten biggest clones make up 0.35% to 0.5%.

The TCR was taken from a man between 18 and 29 years old in good health. Some clones in this sample may be carry-over from other donors' samples. The chain has TRBV28 and TRBJ1-6; possible D gene TRBD1, 5 bases. What was sequenced was naive CD4+ T cells from PBMCs. Documented subset: CD45RA+ positively selected. DNA of the CDR3: TGTGCCAGCAGTCGAACAGGATATCTTTCACCCCTCCACTTT. Translation: CASSRTGYLSPLHF.